These T cell receptor beta chains were read from a single sample in a study of T cell responses to AZD1222 COVID-19 vaccine. Sequencing was performed with immunoSEQ multiplex PCR; in TCRdb, only in-frame clones are kept and a portion is missing. The sample includes roughly 150,000 clones, almost 95% seen only once; the top ten take about 9.4%. The sequences come from peripheral blood, collected 28 days after the second AZD1222 dose. The receptors come from an adult who received the AZD1222 COVID-19 vaccine. CDR3s include the opening cysteine and the closing phenylalanine or tryptophan. D genes are given only for firm matches. For some rows the clone size is stated as once, few or many, or as a class when expanded; others skip it.

>TRBJ1-6|TRBD1|.|TRBV19
CASMTGTGNSPLHF
TGTGCCAGTATGACCGGGACAGGGAATTCACCCCTCCACTTT
>TRBJ1-1|TRBD1|.|TRBV19
CASSVDRVTEAFF
TGTGCCAGTAGTGTGGACAGGGTTACTGAAGCTTTCTTT
>TRBJ1-6|.|.|TRBV13
CASSLVAYNSPLHF
TGTGCCAGCAGCTTAGTGGCCTATAATTCACCCCTCCACTTT
>TRBJ1-1|.|few|TRBV11-1
CASSPNTEAFF
TGTGCCAGCAGCCCCAACACTGAAGCTTTCTTT
>TRBJ2-2|.|.|TRBV6-5
CASSYTGQRTGELFF
TGTGCCAGCAGTTATACAGGGCAAAGGACCGGGGAGCTGTTTTTT
>TRBJ2-1|.|.|TRBV4-3
CASSQDRIYNEQFF
TGCGCCAGCAGCCAAGATAGGATTTACAATGAGCAGTTCTTC
>TRBJ2-3|TRBD2|.|TRBV4-1
CASSRLSSGRWGTDTQYF
TGCGCCAGCAGCCGCCTGTCTAGCGGGAGGTGGGGCACAGATACGCAGTATTTT
>TRBJ1-2|.|once|TRBV2
CASSALIGGIYGYTF
TGTGCCAGCAGTGCTTTAATAGGGGGGATTTATGGCTACACCTTC
>TRBJ1-4|TRBD1|.|TRBV6-5
CASRNSGTGFEKLFF
TGTGCCAGCAGAAACTCCGGGACAGGGTTTGAAAAACTGTTTTTT
>TRBJ1-2|TRBD1|.|TRBV7-9
CASSSDRIYGYTF
TGTGCCAGCAGTTCGGACAGGATCTATGGCTACACCTTC
>TRBJ2-1|TRBD2|.|TRBV18
CASSPDRDYAYNEQFF
TGTGCCAGCTCCCCCGACCGGGACTATGCCTACAATGAGCAGTTCTTC
>TRBJ2-3|.|.|TRBV6-4
CASSVQVGDTQYF
TGTGCCAGCAGCGTACAGGTGGGAGATACGCAGTATTTT
>TRBJ1-4|.|.|TRBV5-1
CASSSRGGNEKLFF
TGCGCCAGCAGCTCAAGGGGAGGTAATGAAAAACTGTTTTTT
>TRBJ1-4|.|.|TRBV19
CASRDGATNEKLFF
TGTGCCAGTAGGGACGGAGCAACTAATGAAAAACTGTTTTTT
>TRBJ2-3|TRBD2|.|TRBV15
CATSPERTDRLAGGLSDTQYF
TGTGCCACCAGCCCAGAGAGAACAGACAGGCTAGCGGGGGGGCTGTCAGATACGCAGTATTTT
>TRBJ2-1|TRBD2|.|TRBV14
CASSQASGSLYNEQFF
TGTGCCAGCAGCCAAGCTAGCGGGAGCCTTTACAATGAGCAGTTCTTC
>TRBJ1-1|.|.|TRBV30
CAWSVRADPEAFF
TGTGCCTGGAGTGTACGTGCAGACCCTGAAGCTTTCTTT
>TRBJ1-2|.|.|TRBV30
CAWSPTGSGKGYTF
TGTGCCTGGAGTCCCACGGGCAGTGGAAAGGGCTACACCTTC
>TRBJ2-1|.|.|TRBV3-1/TRBV3-2
CASRGASPIKGVWEQFF
TGTGCCAGCAGGGGGGCAAGCCCCATCAAAGGAGTGTGGGAGCAGTTCTTC
>TRBJ1-1|TRBD1|.|TRBV7-9
CASSPTDRVTEAFF
TGTGCCAGCAGCCCAACCGACAGGGTCACTGAAGCTTTCTTT
>TRBJ1-1|TRBD1|.|TRBV7-9
CASSWGTGSSTEAFF
TGTGCCAGCAGCTGGGGGACAGGGAGTTCCACTGAAGCTTTCTTT
>TRBJ1-6|.|.|TRBV24-1
CATSGGRHPRLNSPLHF
TGTGCCACCAGTGGGGGCAGACACCCAAGGCTTAATTCACCCCTCCACTTT
>TRBJ1-2|.|.|TRBV29-1
CRAGNYGYTF
TGCAGAGCCGGAAACTATGGCTACACCTTC
>TRBJ1-1|.|.|TRBV6-5
CASTYGQNTEAFF
TGTGCCAGCACCTACGGGCAGAACACTGAAGCTTTCTTT
>TRBJ2-2|.|.|TRBV5-1
CASSLVPSDNTGELFF
TGCGCCAGCAGCTTGGTCCCTAGCGATAACACCGGGGAGCTGTTTTTT
>TRBJ2-1|.|.|TRBV21-1
CASSNPTPGTDSYNEQFF
TGTGCCAGCAGCAACCCTACTCCCGGGACTGACTCCTACAATGAGCAGTTCTTC
>TRBJ1-1|TRBD1|.|TRBV19
CASRYRGNTEAFF
TGTGCCAGTAGGTACAGGGGGAACACTGAAGCTTTCTTT
>TRBJ1-3|.|once|TRBV5-6
CASSVSGNTIYF
TGTGCCAGCTCGGTCTCTGGAAACACCATATATTTT
>TRBJ1-2|.|.|TRBV28
CASRYLGDGYTF
TGTGCCAGCAGGTACCTTGGGGATGGCTACACCTTC
>TRBJ1-4|.|.|TRBV9
CASSVAFATNEKLFF
TGTGCCAGCAGCGTAGCCTTCGCAACTAATGAAAAACTGTTTTTT
>TRBJ2-5|.|.|TRBV6-5
CASSYRGWETQYF
TGTGCCAGCAGTTACAGGGGCTGGGAGACCCAGTACTTC
>TRBJ2-3|.|.|TRBV7-9
CASSTGVFTDTQYF
TGTGCCAGCAGCACCGGGGTATTCACAGATACGCAGTATTTT
>TRBJ1-1|.|.|TRBV11-2
CASSLGMNTEAFF
TGTGCCAGCAGCTTAGGGATGAACACTGAAGCTTTCTTT
>TRBJ2-5|TRBD2|once|TRBV19
CASSLSGGPGETQYF
TGTGCCAGTAGTCTAAGCGGGGGGCCCGGAGAGACCCAGTACTTC
>TRBJ2-7|TRBD1|.|TRBV5-1
CASSLGTGGSYEQYF
TGCGCCAGCAGCTTGGGGACAGGGGGGTCCTACGAGCAGTACTTC
>TRBJ1-1|.|.|TRBV6-5
CASSYSRVGNTEAFF
TGTGCCAGCAGTTACTCGAGGGTCGGGAACACTGAAGCTTTCTTT
>TRBJ2-7|.|.|TRBV18
CASSPSSQPAHEQYF
TGTGCCAGCTCACCATCGTCTCAACCCGCCCACGAGCAGTACTTC
>TRBJ1-3|TRBD1|.|TRBV5-1
CASSSSGTGSGNTIYF
TGCGCCAGCAGCTCCTCCGGGACAGGGAGCGGCAACACCATATATTTT
>TRBJ1-1|.|.|TRBV28
CASSLILETEAFF
TGTGCCAGCAGTCTTATCCTTGAGACTGAAGCTTTCTTT
>TRBJ2-6|.|.|TRBV6-2/TRBV6-3
CASSWGPLGLSWDSGANVLTF
TGTGCCAGCAGTTGGGGGCCACTGGGGCTTTCATGGGATTCTGGGGCCAACGTCCTGACTTTC
>TRBJ1-4|.|once|TRBV4-3
CASSQDWGEKLFF
TGCGCCAGCAGCCAAGACTGGGGGGAAAAACTGTTTTTT
>TRBJ1-5|.|.|TRBV6-6
CASSSRQGNQPQHF
TGTGCCAGCAGTTCACGACAGGGCAATCAGCCCCAGCATTTT
>TRBJ1-4|.|.|TRBV18
CASSPGRGMIEKLFF
TGTGCCAGCTCACCGGGCCGGGGTATGATAGAAAAACTGTTTTTT
>TRBJ1-1|.|.|TRBV19
CAPLGTEGEAFF
TGTGCCCCCCTGGGCACGGAAGGTGAAGCTTTCTTT
>TRBJ2-3|TRBD1|.|TRBV6-1
CASDRQGPDTQYF
TGTGCCAGCGACAGACAGGGTCCAGATACGCAGTATTTT
>TRBJ1-2|.|.|TRBV2
CASIISGRNYGYTF
TGTGCCAGCATTATTAGTGGCAGGAACTATGGCTACACCTTC
>TRBJ1-1|.|.|TRBV27
CASSTGENTEAFF
TGTGCCAGCAGTACTGGGGAGAACACTGAAGCTTTCTTT
>TRBJ2-3|.|.|TRBV9
CASSRTPSETDTQYF
TGTGCCAGCAGCAGGACTCCTAGTGAAACAGATACGCAGTATTTT
>TRBJ1-2|.|.|TRBV19
CASSIQTLGYTF
TGTGCCAGTAGTATTCAGACCCTTGGCTACACCTTC
>TRBJ2-1|.|.|TRBV4-2
CASSQEGQTYNEQFF
TGTGCCAGCAGCCAAGAGGGGCAGACCTACAATGAGCAGTTCTTC